The entry below describes one T cell receptor beta chain. The antigen is unknown. Other nucleotide sequences in the sample specify the same CDR3. This record belongs to a study of T cell responses to AZD1222 COVID-19 vaccine. Study-wide results and caveats: After two AZD1222 doses, spike-specific TCR breadth and depth rose versus day 0. Donors, mostly white British, included more females; clonal diversity was possibly underestimated.

TCRdb's table, derived via immunoSEQ multiplex PCR, lists solely in-frame clones and lacks some. This table holds 150,000 to 200,000 clones, 92% found once. This CDR3 is 11 amino acids long. Germline V gene data show CDR1 as MNHEY and CDR2 as SVGAGI. V lost 6 bases, J lost 4 bases, and 7 bases lay in between. Sample: peripheral blood, taken on day 0 of AZD1222 vaccination. The chain employs TRBV6-5 and TRBJ2-7; TRBD1 is a possible D gene (6 bases). The origin of this receptor is an adult in good health. CDR3 region: CASRQGYEQYF. CDR3 DNA sequence: TGTGCCAGCAGACAGGGTTACGAGCAGTACTTC.